What follows describes a single TCR beta chain. The antigen this receptor binds is unknown. No base quality values were provided; no much bigger clone lies one nucleotide off. The receptor library was made with the immunoSEQ multiplex PCR assay. The multiplex PCR relied on a mix of 60 forward primers for TCR Vbeta segments and 13 reverse primers for TCR Jbeta segments. The CDR3 region of rearranged TCR beta genes was amplified from genomic DNA with a multiplex PCR assay. The Illumina HiSeq System was used to sequence the amplified TCR beta libraries as 87-base-pair reads. As for how the authors treated the data: A later analysis tallied around 82 million unique TCR beta chains across the 666 repertoires, and around 9.9 million of those chains were shared by two or more donors. To remove PCR and sequencing errors, raw reads were error-corrected and collapsed into unique sequences using a nearest-neighbor algorithm that merged closely related sequences. V, D and J gene segments were assigned by aligning CDR3 sequences to IMGT reference sequences. For a sequence to be retained, at least a six-nucleotide match to both a V gene segment and a J gene segment was required. A rearrangement was called productive if the CDR3 had no stop codons and remained in frame with V and J, and every other rearrangement was called non-productive. Following IMGT convention, CDR3 was defined as the stretch from the second conserved V-encoded cysteine to the conserved J-encoded phenylalanine. The earlier analysis of about 620 of the donors excluded sequences that lacked an unambiguous match to a single V gene segment. In an earlier analysis of several hundred of the donors, V segments were called functional above 56.7% productive rearrangements and were called segregating when the between-donor standard deviation exceeded 5%. A statistical classification framework was built to diagnose cytomegalovirus status from the catalog of TCR beta chain sequences. In a later analysis, TCR nucleotide sequences were compared against IMGT/GENE-DB human TR gene sequences so that V and J genes could be assigned. The TCRdist pipeline was used in a later analysis to assign CDR3 sequences and most-parsimonious VDJ recombination scenarios. In a later analysis, every TCR beta chain was defined by the combination of its CDR3 amino acid sequence and its V-gene family, and reads without a unique V-gene family were dropped. To address suspected cross-contamination and a sequencing artifact, a later analysis removed 592 highly shared, low-generation-probability nucleotide sequences. For each public chain, a later analysis derived a clonal expansion index from normalized ranks of inferred template counts within each repertoire. In a later analysis, generation probabilities were computed using a VDJ recombination model fitted to out-of-frame rearrangements, and the results were checked against IGoR. In a later analysis, TCR-TCR, TCR-HLA and TCR-CMV co-occurrence was scored with hypergeometric tests, and a repertoire-size bias correction was applied to TCR pairs. To estimate false discovery rates, a later analysis permuted the HLA or CMV assignments 20 times. In a later analysis, co-occurring TCRs were grouped with DBSCAN, and TCRdist sequence similarity was added when clustering was performed within HLA-allele-positive subsets. Repertoires with fewer than 30,000 or more than 120,000 public chains were left out of co-occurrence clustering, as were roughly five repertoires with anomalous nucleotide sharing. As stored in TCRdb, this immuneACCESS dataset retains in-frame rearrangements with V and J assigned. A fraction of the clones does not appear; measured against another copy, unresolved V genes explain less than half of the discrepancy, and the remainder lacks a known reason. V and J calls plus clone size are reproduced from that table; the DNA served to infer D and trimming. The sample includes around 200,000 clones, with roughly 80% observed a single time. The ten biggest clones cover less than 4.5% of the sample.

The cohort consisted of approximately 670 healthy bone marrow donors. At the time of sampling, all cohort members were nominally healthy, though unrecorded immune exposures were likely present. The donor was CMV seronegative and was included in the group of several hundred seronegative cohort members. A peripheral blood sample was provided by each donor, and peripheral blood mononuclear cells were used for TCR beta sequencing. The Qiagen DNeasy Blood Extraction Kit was used to extract genomic DNA from the blood cell samples. This entry comes from a study of cytomegalovirus exposure and HLA in healthy donors (TCRdb year 2017). For context, the study as a whole: In an earlier analysis of several hundred of the donors, under 300 Gb of sequence data and just under 120 million unique TCR beta sequences from about 179 million T cells were reported. Around 330 gigabases of sequencing data and approximately 92 million unique TCR sequences made up an early release that covered fewer than 650 HLA-typed donors. Of the roughly 420 genotyped donors, 70% to 90% were placed in the genetic ancestry cluster associated with self-reported Caucasian donors. The study was designed to test whether signatures of past pathogen exposure could be identified by cataloging public T cell receptors. The T cell repertoires of around 670 subjects were profiled by immunosequencing and related to cytomegalovirus serostatus. A separate validation cohort of over a hundred different subjects was used in addition to the approximately 700-subject first cohort. To predict cytomegalovirus infection status, the study combined high-throughput TCR immunosequencing, statistical association of individual TCRs with disease status, and machine learning. To study patterns of TCR occurrence, a later analysis re-analyzed previously published TCR beta repertoires from 650 to 750 donors and added high-resolution HLA genotyping. Rather than drawing on any new phenotypic data, the later analysis identified candidate immune exposures from TCR beta sequences and the way those sequences occurred across donors. An earlier analysis of nearly 600 of the donors applied high-throughput TCR beta sequencing to assess whether each TCR beta V gene segment acted as functional or pseudogenic. Donor age, sex, ethnicity and CMV serostatus were compiled alongside the repertoire data. A later genetic analysis took genome-wide SNP genotypes for about three fifths of the roughly 670 donors and used that subset as a discovery cohort. All discovery cohort repertoires had been generated using a single sequencing platform. Both class I and class II loci were covered by HLA typing, at four-digit resolution. Typing coverage varied by locus: about 620-630 donors for A, B, C, DRB1 and DQB1; approximately 500 for DQA1; approximately 570 for DPA1; under 490 for DPB1. A handful of DR-DQ haplotypes were handled as single units for association and clustering because linkage in the cohort was strong. On average, roughly 250,000 unique TCR beta nucleotide sequences were sequenced per donor among a few hundred genotyped donors of the cohort, with roughly 18% of those sequences being non-productive. Overall study outcomes, separate from this receptor: According to a later analysis, parvovirus B19, influenza, CMV and Epstein-Barr virus appeared linked to several top co-occurrence clusters. A later analysis found that most CMV-associated TCR beta chains appeared HLA-restricted, with HLA associations seemingly driven largely by CMV exposure. Correlated functional status among segregating V segments might be attributable to linkage disequilibrium, but an unknown experimental factor could not be ruled out. When HLA alleles, especially DR and DQ, strongly co-occurred, attributing TCR associations to individual alleles was difficult. A total of some 180 TCR beta chains were listed by the study as associated with cytomegalovirus. An association between a missense DCLRE1C variant and V-gene and J-gene trimming of TCR beta chains was found in a later genetic analysis and replicated in an independent cohort. Over 15 rarely observed V segments, including chromosome 9 orphons, were excluded from the earlier analysis of approximately 500 of the donors because counts were too low. In a later analysis, TCR association rates were found to vary across HLA loci, with the most associated TCRs seen for DRB1 alleles and the fewest for HLA-C alleles. A later analysis found that HLA-associated TCR beta chains were more clonally expanded and had lower generation probabilities than equally common non-associated chains. A cluster of highly shared sequence variants was judged likely to represent a technical artifact of the sequencing pipeline. Because HLA typing was missing for some donors at each locus, association tests included only the typed subset. CMV serostatus was the only immune exposure information available for the cohort. It was suggested by the authors that the approach could potentially be generalized to other disease states and immunological phenotypes. A further reported finding was that TCR beta sequences accurately predicted the HLA-A and HLA-B alleles for most subjects in the first cohort. In an earlier analysis of 587 of the donors, most TCR beta V segments were observed in productive rearrangements about 87% or about 30% of the time, broadly matching IMGT annotations. In vitro tests confirmed that a few of the cytomegalovirus-associated TCR beta chains recognize cytomegalovirus antigens. The classifier was reported to diagnose cytomegalovirus status with high specificity and sensitivity in both the original and validation cohorts. A later analysis associated 17,000 or so TCR beta sequences with specific HLA alleles at a false discovery rate of 0.05. Sequencing depth was assumed to be roughly uniform across donors in the presence/absence analyses, though that assumption may not hold. A later genetic analysis reported fewer N-insertions in productive TCRs among donors in an Asian-associated ancestry cluster than the approximately 700-donor mean. In this cohort, only TCR beta chains were sequenced, and detectable features were limited by the absence of alpha or paired-chain data. Most TCR sequences were observed very rarely across donors, whereas some public TCRs were present in many individuals.

The TCR sequence derives from a middle-aged man in good health and CMV-seronegative. The sample consisted of PBMCs.

The CDR3 here reads CASTRQTPFGEQFF. The nucleotide sequence is TGTGCCAGCACCCGGCAGACACCCTTCGGTGAGCAGTTCTTC. The chain links TRBV6-1 with TRBJ2-1; the D gene identity is not certain. V and J are truncated by 7 bases and 9 bases respectively, leaving an intervening sequence of 19 bases. According to the germline V gene, CDR1 reads MNHNS and CDR2 reads SASEGT. The CDR3 goes from the cysteine to the phenylalanine over 14 residues. Of the read, only the CDR3 DNA is kept; its 42 bases are in frame from base 1.